This TCR beta chain stems from a study of CD8 T cells in ankylosing spondylitis. Making the TCR beta libraries involved quantitative 5'-RACE with molecular barcodes. TCRdb re-called the 5' RACE reads with MiXCR, one entry per CDR3 protein. The sample has roughly 130,000 distinct CDR3 sequences; over 6% are singletons. This clonotype was recorded once. Germline V lookup: CDR1 SGHKS, CDR2 YYEKEE (reference sequence). The CDR3 length is 15 residues. V shed 4 bases and J shed 0 bases, with 11 bases lying between them. Sequencing used blood, either unsorted or a sorted T cell fraction (not recorded which). This TCR was sampled from a male donor with ankylosing spondylitis or in good health (not recorded which). The chain joins TRBV5-5 to TRBJ1-5; D is undetermined. CDR3 loop: CASSQVANSNQPQHF. Here the CDR3 DNA reads TGTGCCAGCAGCCAGGTCGCGAATAGCAATCAGCCCCAGCATTTT.